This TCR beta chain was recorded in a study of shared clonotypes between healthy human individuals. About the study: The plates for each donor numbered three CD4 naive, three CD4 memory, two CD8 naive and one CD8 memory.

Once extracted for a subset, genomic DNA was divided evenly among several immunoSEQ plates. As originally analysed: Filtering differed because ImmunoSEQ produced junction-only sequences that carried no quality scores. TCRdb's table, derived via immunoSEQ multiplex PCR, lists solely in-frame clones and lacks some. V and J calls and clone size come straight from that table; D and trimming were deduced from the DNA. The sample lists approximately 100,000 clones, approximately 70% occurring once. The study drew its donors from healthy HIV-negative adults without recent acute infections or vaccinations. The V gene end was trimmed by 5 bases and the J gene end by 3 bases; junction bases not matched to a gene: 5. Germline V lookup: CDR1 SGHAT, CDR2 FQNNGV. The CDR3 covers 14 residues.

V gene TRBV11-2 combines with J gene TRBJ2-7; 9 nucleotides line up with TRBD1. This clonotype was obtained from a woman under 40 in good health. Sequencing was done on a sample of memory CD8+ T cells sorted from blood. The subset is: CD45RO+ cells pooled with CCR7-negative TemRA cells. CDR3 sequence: CASSPWDRDYEQYF. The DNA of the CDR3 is TGTGCCAGCAGCCCCTGGGACAGGGACTACGAGCAGTACTTC.